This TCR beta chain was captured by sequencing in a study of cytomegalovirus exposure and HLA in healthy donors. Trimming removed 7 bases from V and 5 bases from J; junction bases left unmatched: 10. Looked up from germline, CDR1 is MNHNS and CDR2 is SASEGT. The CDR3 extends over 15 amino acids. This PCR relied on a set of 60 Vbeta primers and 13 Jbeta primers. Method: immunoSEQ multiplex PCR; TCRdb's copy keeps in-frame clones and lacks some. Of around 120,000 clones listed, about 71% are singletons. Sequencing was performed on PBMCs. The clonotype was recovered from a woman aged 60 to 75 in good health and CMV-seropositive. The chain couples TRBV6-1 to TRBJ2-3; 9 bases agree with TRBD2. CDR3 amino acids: CASMGGGAFGDTQYF. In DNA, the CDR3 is TGTGCCAGCATGGGCGGGGGGGCCTTTGGAGATACGCAGTATTTT.